This TCR beta chain was recovered during a study of T cells after yellow fever vaccination. TCRdb analysed the 5' RACE reads with MiXCR anew, one entry per CDR3 protein. Here the sample spans hundreds of thousands of distinct CDR3 sequences, less than 20% being singletons. This clonotype has only a few counts. The sequences come from PBMCs, collected 15 days after the yellow fever booster vaccination. This receptor was identified in a man under 40 who received the YFV17D yellow fever vaccine.

As DNA, the CDR3 is TGCGCCAGCAGCTTGGACGGGGGTTCGGGCGAGCAGTACTTC. It encodes CASSLDGGSGEQYF. J is TRBJ2-7 and V is TRBV5-1; D possibly corresponds to TRBD2 (6 bases). Trimming shortened V by 0 bases and J by 6 bases, and 13 bases separated the two germline ends. The CDR3 consists of 14 residues. Germline V gene lookup returns CDR1 SGHRS and CDR2 YFSETQ. The full variable domain, in which reference TRBV5-1 and TRBJ2-7 provide the parts outside the CDR3, is KAGVTQTPRYLIKTRGQQVTLSCSPISGHRSVSWYQQTPGQGLQFLFEYFSETQRNKGNFPGRFSGRQFSNSRSEMNVSTLELGDSALYLCASSLDGGSGEQYFGPGTRLTVT.